A few counts support the clone carrying this TCR beta chain. These data are taken from a study of CD8 T cells in ankylosing spondylitis. The germline CDR1 and CDR2 sequences are LGHDT and YNNKEL (reference sequence). The CDR3 sequence is 15 residues long. Trimming took 2 bases from V and 5 from J; bases not matched to a gene: 6. MiXCR, applied by TCRdb to the 5' RACE reads, yields one record per CDR3 protein. The sample holds 200,000 to 250,000 distinct CDR3 sequences, roughly 25% seen once. Sequencing was carried out using blood, either unsorted or a sorted T cell fraction (not recorded which). The chain employs TRBV3-1 and TRBJ2-1; 7 bases agree with TRBD2. The origin of this receptor is a male donor with ankylosing spondylitis or in good health (not recorded which). Here the CDR3 DNA reads TGTGCCAGCAGCCAAAGGCTAGCGGCCAACAATGAGCAGTTCTTC. This gives the protein CASSQRLAANNEQFF.